The next 13 T cell receptor beta chains were all read from a single sample in a study of blood T cell repertoires in COVID-19. Repertoires were generated with immunoSEQ multiplex PCR, while TCRdb's copy carries only in-frame clones and drops some. The sample holds under 150,000 clones, approximately 83% seen once. Material for sequencing was peripheral blood. These receptors were taken from a woman aged 55-69 years with acute or convalescent COVID-19.

The chain uses TRBV11-2 and TRBJ2-1; 7 positions agree with TRBD2. Germline values: CDR1 SGHAT, CDR2 FQNNGV. The CDR3 runs 15 residues. V shed 3 bases and J 3 bases; nucleotides not matched to a gene: 5. The CDR3 bases are TGTGCCAGCAGCTTTGAAGCGGGGAACTACAATGAGCAGTTCTTC. It encodes CASSFEAGNYNEQFF.

V usage is TRBV12-5 and J usage is TRBJ1-4, with 7 bases that match TRBD1. The CDR3 sequence is 15 residues long. CDR1 is LGHNT and CDR2 is FRNRAP in the germline V gene. V was pared by 5 bases and J by 4 bases, with 7 bases of the junction left unmatched. CDR3 sequence (DNA): TGTGCTAGTGGTCTATACGACAGGGTTAATGAAAAACTGTTTTTT. It is translated as CASGLYDRVNEKLFF. The variable domain in full, with the rest retrieved from reference TRBV12-5 and TRBJ1-4, is DARVTQTPRHKVTEMGQEVTMRCQPILGHNTVFWYRQTMMQGLELLAYFRNRAPLDDSGMPKDRFSAEMPDATLATLKIQPSEPRDSAVYFCASGLYDRVNEKLFFGSGTQLSVL.

The genes are TRBV10-1 and TRBJ1-5, with 7 bases identical to TRBD1. Germline CDR1 and CDR2: WNHNN and SYGVQD (reference sequence). The junction had 16 bases not matched to a gene; V was cut back by 7 bases and J by 1 base. The CDR3 has 18 amino acids. The CDR3 is CASNPRDSNPKSNQPQHF. CDR3 nucleotides: TGCGCCAGCAACCCCCGGGACAGCAATCCCAAAAGCAATCAGCCCCAGCATTTT.

The count of this clone is one. The V call is TRBV5-6, the J call TRBJ2-1; 11 bases match TRBD2. The CDR3 is made up of 14 amino acids. The V and J ends lost 4 bases and 6 bases, in that order; junction bases with no gene match: 3. The V gene's germline CDR1 is SGHDT and CDR2 YYEEEE. As DNA, the CDR3 is TGTGCCAGCAGCCTGGGACTAGCGGTCAATGAGCAGTTCTTC. This codes for CASSLGLAVNEQFF.

The chain carries TRBV2 and TRBJ1-1; D unclear. CDR3 size: 15 residues. V was trimmed by 0 bases and J by 3 bases, leaving 11 bases between them. CDR1 SNHLY and CDR2 FYNNEI come from the germline V gene. CDR3 loop: CASSEARRADTEAFF. In DNA, the CDR3 is TGTGCCAGCAGTGAAGCGCGGAGGGCTGACACTGAAGCTTTCTTT.

The J gene is TRBJ2-7, the V gene TRBV6-6; maybe TRBD2 (5 bases). Germline CDR1 MNHNY, CDR2 SVGAGI (reference sequence). The CDR3 consists of 12 residues. V lost 10 bases and J lost 5, with 15 bases in between. CDR3 protein: CATSYLRDEQYF. Written as DNA, the CDR3 is TGTGCCACCTCCTATCTGCGGGACGAGCAGTACTTC.

For this clone: Other DNA sequences within the sample encode an identical CDR3. The chain carries TRBV5-5 and TRBJ1-2; D gene ambiguous. The CDR3 is 14 amino acids. Germline-derived CDR1 and CDR2 are SGHKS and YYEKEE (reference sequence). V was pared by 5 bases and J by 4 bases, with 15 bases between. The CDR3 nucleotides read TGTGCCAGCAGTCCGGACTCGGGTGGCTATGGCTACACCTTC. Translating gives CASSPDSGGYGYTF. The whole variable domain, remainder taken from reference TRBV5-5 and TRBJ1-2, is DAGVTQSPTHLIKTRGQQVTLRCSPISGHKSVSWYQQVLGQGPQFIFQYYEKEERGRGNFPDRFSARQFPNYSSELNVNALLLGDSALYLCASSPDSGGYGYTFGSGTRLTVV.

V and J are TRBV11-2 and TRBJ1-5; D is undetermined. This CDR3 has 13 residues. Trimming removed 4 bases at V and 3 bases at J, with 7 bases between. The germline V gene encodes CDR1 SGHAT and CDR2 FQNNGV. The CDR3 nucleotides are TGTGCCAGCAGCTCCGTGTCCAATCAGCCCCAGCATTTT. This sequence encodes CASSSVSNQPQHF. Together with reference TRBV11-2 and TRBJ1-5, the CDR3 gives the full variable domain: EAGVAQSPRYKIIEKRQSVAFWCNPISGHATLYWYQQILGQGPKLLIQFQNNGVVDDSQLPKDRFSAERLKGVDSTLKIQPAKLEDSAVYLCASSSVSNQPQHFGDGTRLSIL.

The chain has TRBV4-1 and TRBJ1-6; perhaps TRBD1 as D (6 bases). The CDR3 totals 15 residues. The ends were cut back, 0 bases at V and 8 bases at J, with 11 bases in the middle. Germline assignment: CDR1 MGHRA and CDR2 YSYEKL. The CDR3 protein is CASSQDSGVYSPLHF. The CDR3 nucleotides read TGCGCCAGCAGCCAAGACTCAGGGGTTTATTCACCCCTCCACTTT.

The genes are TRBV6-2 or TRBV6-3 and TRBJ2-2; D call uncertain. V was pared by 6 bases and J by 0 bases, with 14 bases between. The germline V gene has CDR1 MNHEY and CDR2 SVGEGT. This CDR3 contains 16 residues. Here the CDR3 DNA reads TGTGCCAGCAGCTTATTATTAACTTCGAACACCGGGGAGCTGTTTTTT. Encoded protein: CASSLLLTSNTGELFF.

This chain connects TRBV27 to TRBJ1-5; D possibly corresponds to TRBD1 (5 bases). This CDR3 contains 14 residues. Germline CDR1 reads MNHEY; CDR2 reads SMNVEV (reference sequence). The V gene lost 9 bases and the J gene lost 4 bases, with 16 bases spanning the gap. CDR3 protein: CASATFDSNQPQHF. The CDR3 DNA follows: TGTGCCAGTGCGACGTTCGACAGTAATCAGCCCCAGCATTTT.

The chain couples TRBV6-6 to TRBJ1-6; D gene uncertain. CDR3 length equals 14 residues. The V and J ends lost 2 bases and 10 bases respectively, with 12 bases between them. Germline CDR1 MNHNY, CDR2 SVGAGI (reference sequence). The CDR3 is CASSYGQEWSPLHF. The DNA for the CDR3 is TGTGCCAGCAGTTACGGGCAGGAATGGTCACCCCTCCACTTT.

The rearrangement joins TRBV19 to TRBJ2-5, with a tentative D call TRBD1 (6 bases). V lost 5 bases, J lost 5 bases, and 21 bases lay in between. This CDR3 contains 16 residues. Germline lookup yields CDR1 LNHDA and CDR2 SQIVND (reference sequence). CDR3 loop: CASSPGTITQRETQYF. The CDR3 region has the DNA TGTGCCAGTAGTCCCGGGACAATCACGCAACGCGAGACCCAGTACTTC. The variable domain in full, with the rest retrieved from reference TRBV19 and TRBJ2-5, is DGGITQSPKYLFRKEGQNVTLSCEQNLNHDAMYWYRQDPGQGLRLIYYSQIVNDFQKGDIAEGYSVSREKKESFPLTVTSAQKNPTAFYLCASSPGTITQRETQYFGPGTRLLVL.